This record looks at one T cell receptor beta chain sequence and its context. Its antigen is unknown. This sample was taken from a study of cytomegalovirus exposure and HLA in healthy donors. The wider study: Early release data held 85 million or so unique TCRs from HLA-typed donors.

Findings and limits, study-wide: Productive rates of about 87% or about 30% were seen for most TCR beta V segments in an earlier analysis.

PCR primers comprised 60 Vbeta and 13 Jbeta primers. Sequencing was performed with immunoSEQ multiplex PCR; in TCRdb, only in-frame clones are kept and a portion is missing. The sample gives just over 200,000 clones, 82% of which show up once; 2.5% to 3.5% is in the top ten. Unmatched junction bases numbered 10, after V lost 5 bases and J lost 7 bases. CDR1 and CDR2 from the germline V gene are SGHVS and FNYEAQ. The CDR3 sequence is 14 residues long. The chain joins TRBV7-6 to TRBJ2-7, with TRBD2 matching 8 bases. The sequenced sample consisted of PBMCs. The TCR was taken from a woman between 40 and 50 years old in good health and CMV-seronegative. The CDR3 here is CASSLDGRGWEQYF. The CDR3 region has the DNA TGTGCCAGCAGCCTGGACGGGAGGGGTTGGGAGCAGTACTTC.